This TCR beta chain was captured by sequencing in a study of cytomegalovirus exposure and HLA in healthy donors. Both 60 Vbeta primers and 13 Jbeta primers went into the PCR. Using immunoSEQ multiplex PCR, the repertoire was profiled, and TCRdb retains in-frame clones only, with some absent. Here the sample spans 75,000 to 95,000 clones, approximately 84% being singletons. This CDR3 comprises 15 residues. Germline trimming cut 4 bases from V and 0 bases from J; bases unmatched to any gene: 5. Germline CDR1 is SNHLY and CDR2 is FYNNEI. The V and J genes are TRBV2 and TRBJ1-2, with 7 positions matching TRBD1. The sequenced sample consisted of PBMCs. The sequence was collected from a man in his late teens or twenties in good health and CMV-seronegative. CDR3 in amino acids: CASSGSGGANYGYTF. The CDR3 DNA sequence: TGTGCCAGCAGTGGATCAGGGGGAGCTAACTATGGCTACACCTTC. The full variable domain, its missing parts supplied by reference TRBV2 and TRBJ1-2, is EPEVTQTPSHQVTQMGQEVILRCVPISNHLYFYWYRQILGQKVEFLVSFYNNEISEKSEIFDDQFSVERPDGSNFTLKIRSTKLEDSAMYFCASSGSGGANYGYTFGSGTRLTVV.